This passage covers 20 T cell receptor beta chains from one sample sequenced in a study of blood T cells in healthy people across ages. Then a second PCR, running roughly 7 to 12 cycles, was carried out with a sample-barcoded 5' primer and a J-beta primer mix. One entry per CDR3 protein, called by TCRdb with MiXCR from the 5' RACE reads. The sample lists 450,000 to 700,000 distinct CDR3 sequences, 27% occurring once. Material: blood. The receptor source for this set is a woman aged 70-85 years in good health.

This clonotype turned up a few times. The V call is TRBV7-2, the J call TRBJ2-1, with no clear D. The CDR3 extends over 14 amino acids. CDR1 SGHTA and CDR2 FQGNSA come from the germline V gene. Trimming took 2 bases from V and 0 from J, leaving 5 bases between them. The CDR3 nucleotides read TGTGCCAGCAGCTTAATGAGCTCCTACAATGAGCAGTTCTTC. It translates to CASSLMSSYNEQFF.

The rearrangement uses TRBV11-3 and TRBJ2-1; TRBD2 matches at 13 bases. CDR1 is SGHNT, CDR2 YENEEA, per germline. With 4 bases clipped from V and 0 bases from J, the junction kept 3 bases outside the gene matches. This CDR3 is 17 amino acids long. The CDR3 reads CASSSRTSGSSYNEQFF. Here the CDR3 DNA reads TGTGCCAGCAGCTCCCGGACTAGCGGGAGCTCCTACAATGAGCAGTTCTTC.

In the case of this clonotype: One junction end does not reproduce the germline sequence, and a read error may be involved. The gene calls are TRBV5-1 and TRBJ1-2; D unresolved. The CDR3 covers 13 residues. Germline V gene sequence: CDR1 SGHRS, CDR2 YFSETQ. CDR3: CASSHAATYGHTF. The DNA for the CDR3 is TGCGCCAGCTCCCACGCGGCAACCTATGGCCACACCTTC. Full variable domain (missing parts from reference TRBV5-1 and TRBJ1-2): KAGVTQTPRYLIKTRGQQVTLSCSPISGHRSVSWYQQTPGQGLQFLFEYFSETQRNKGNFPGRFSGRQFSNSRSEMNVSTLELGDSALYLCASSHAATYGHTFGSGTRLTVV.

Regarding this clonotype: This may be a read error, as it is one base from a much larger clone. V usage is TRBV5-1 and J usage is TRBJ2-5; D not resolved. TRBJ2-7 matches the DNA end more closely, so the J call is doubtful. The CDR3 has 11 residues. From germline, CDR1 is SGHRS and CDR2 YFSETQ. The CDR3 DNA is TGCGCCAGCAGCTTGGAACACGAGCAGTACTTC. The encoded protein is CASSLEHEQYF.

This clonotype showed up many times. J is TRBJ2-7 and V is TRBV4-3, with TRBD1 as a possible D gene (6 bases). V gave up 4 bases and J gave up 0 bases, with 13 bases separating them. This CDR3 comprises 15 residues. CDR1 is LGHNA, CDR2 YSLEER, per germline. CDR3 residues: CASSPQAGVSYEQYF. The CDR3 nucleotides are TGCGCCAGCAGCCCTCAAGCAGGGGTCTCCTACGAGCAGTACTTC.

This clonotype has at least ten counts. The CDR3 region is CSVAGDTSSAQPYEQYF. CDR3 DNA sequence: TGCAGCGTTGCTGGCGATACTTCCTCGGCCCAACCCTACGAGCAGTACTTC. V and J are TRBV29-1 and TRBJ2-7; no firm D call. Germline V gene data show CDR1 as SQVTM and CDR2 as ANQGSEA. V lost 4 bases and J lost 2, with 24 bases in between. The CDR3 loop spans 17 amino acids.

This clonotype was found a few times. The chain uses TRBV6-2 or TRBV6-3 and TRBJ1-5; no definite D call. Trimming removed 6 bases at V and 0 bases at J, with 9 bases between. Germline V CDR1 and CDR2: MNHEY, SVGEGT. The CDR3 loop spans 14 amino acids. The CDR3 region is CASSRGDSNQPQHF. CDR3 DNA: TGTGCCAGCAGCCGCGGGGATAGCAATCAGCCCCAGCATTTT.

This clonotype occurred a few times. The chain has TRBV7-8 and TRBJ1-5; tentative D call: TRBD1 (5 bases). The CDR3 contains 16 residues. V was cut by 4 bases and J by 4 bases, with 17 bases left in between. Germline loops: CDR1 SGHVS, CDR2 FQNEAQ. Here the CDR3 reads CASSSRGGVANQPQHF. The CDR3, as DNA: TGTGCCAGCAGCTCCCGGGGCGGAGTAGCAAATCAGCCCCAGCATTTT.

This rearrangement joins TRBV20-1 to TRBJ2-1; a weak D match, TRBD1 (6 bases). Germline V CDR1 and CDR2: DFQATT, SNEGSKA (reference sequence). This CDR3 has 13 residues. With 3 bases removed from V and 2 bases from J, the gap between germline ends came to 8 bases. CDR3 sequence (DNA): TGCAGTGCTAGCACAGGGCCCTACAATGAGCAGTTCTTC. It codes for CSASTGPYNEQFF.

This rearrangement joins TRBV20-1 to TRBJ1-1, with TRBD1 identical over 8 bases. The CDR3 loop spans 14 amino acids. The V gene end was trimmed by 6 bases and the J gene end by 1 base; junction bases not matched to a gene: 7. CDR1 is DFQATT, CDR2 SNEGSKA, per germline (reference sequence). The CDR3, as DNA: TGCAGTGCCACGACAGGGGCTGGGAACACTGAAGCTTTCTTT. It encodes CSATTGAGNTEAFF.

V and J are TRBV5-1 and TRBJ2-1, with 9 bases matching TRBD2. The CDR3 sequence is 17 residues long. J was trimmed by 0 bases and V by 8 bases; bases with no gene match: 12. Germline CDR1 SGHRS, CDR2 YFSETQ. The CDR3 DNA follows: TGCGCCAGTAACTGGGGACTAGCAAGTAGCTCCTACAATGAGCAGTTCTTC. This sequence encodes CASNWGLASSSYNEQFF.

The chain employs TRBV29-1 and TRBJ2-3; D unclear. The CDR3 has 13 amino acids. Germline CDR1 reads SQVTM; CDR2 reads ANQGSEA. Trimming removed 4 bases at V and 0 bases at J, with 8 bases between. CDR3 sequence reads: CSVVITSTDTQYF. As DNA, the CDR3 is TGCAGCGTTGTTATTACTAGCACAGATACGCAGTATTTT.

The CDR3 nucleotides read TGTGCCAGTAGACAGACAGGGAGGGGGAGAAGGAACACTGAAGCTTTCTTT. Translating gives CASRQTGRGRRNTEAFF. The chain links TRBV19 to TRBJ1-1, with 7 nucleotides matching TRBD1. Losses at the gene ends were 6 bases for V and 1 base for J; bases not matched to a gene: 14. The germline V gene encodes CDR1 LNHDA and CDR2 SQIVND (reference sequence). The length of the CDR3 is 17 residues.

In DNA, the CDR3 is TGTGCCAGCAGCGCCGACAGATTCGGAAACACCATATATTTT. As protein: CASSADRFGNTIYF. This chain connects TRBV7-9 to TRBJ1-3, with D perhaps matching TRBD1 (5 bases). Trimming removed 5 bases from V and 4 bases from J, with 12 bases in between. The CDR3 totals 14 residues. Germline assignment: CDR1 SEHNR and CDR2 FQNEAQ (reference sequence).

This clonotype came up a few times. J is TRBJ2-5 and V is TRBV6-2 or TRBV6-3, with D possibly TRBD2 on 6 matching bases. Germline V gene sequence: CDR1 MNHEY, CDR2 SVGEGT. The CDR3 runs to 14 residues. V lost 5 bases and J 2 bases, leaving 12 bases between the germline ends. Here the CDR3 DNA reads TGTGCCAGCAGTCGGGGACTTCGGCAAGAGACCCAGTACTTC. Its translation: CASSRGLRQETQYF.

The rearrangement uses TRBV12-3 or TRBV12-4 and TRBJ2-5; 10 bases agree with TRBD2. The CDR3 has 15 amino acids. V was pared by 6 bases and J by 5 bases, with 9 bases of the junction left unmatched. This CDR3 reads CASRLTSGERETQYF. The CDR3 DNA reads as TGTGCCAGCAGGTTAACTAGCGGGGAACGGGAGACCCAGTACTTC.

The rearrangement links TRBV5-1 to TRBJ2-4, with D unclear. The germline V gene encodes CDR1 SGHRS and CDR2 YFSETQ. Trimming pared 0 bases from V and 6 bases from J, leaving 16 bases between. This CDR3 has 16 amino acids. The CDR3 nucleotides read TGCGCCAGCAGCTTGGGAGGACCCTTTGGGGTAAACATTCAGTACTTC. Protein: CASSLGGPFGVNIQYF.

The chain is built from TRBV6-2 or TRBV6-3 and TRBJ1-2; 9 bases are shared with TRBD1. The CDR3 runs 14 residues. Unmatched junction bases numbered 10, after V lost 6 bases and J lost 8 bases. Germline CDR1 is MNHEY and CDR2 is SVGEGT. CDR3 nucleotides: TGTGCCAGCAGGACTACGGGACAGGGACCCGGCTACACCTTC. Translation gives CASRTTGQGPGYTF.

This clonotype was seen only a few times. The junction departs from germline at one end; a sequencing error may be responsible. V is TRBV20-1 and J is TRBJ1-2; D gene uncertain. Looked up from germline, CDR1 is DFQATT and CDR2 is SNEGSKA (reference sequence). This CDR3 contains 12 residues. CDR3 amino acids: CGASTTWGGYTF. Written as DNA, the CDR3 is TGCGGTGCTAGTACCACCTGGGGTGGCTACACCTTC.

This clonotype was counted a few times. This rearrangement joins TRBV6-5 to TRBJ2-3; possible D gene TRBD1, 5 bases. The V gene's germline CDR1 is MNHEY and CDR2 SVGAGI. V was cut by 7 bases and J by 2 bases, with 7 bases left in between. This CDR3 is built from 12 residues. The CDR3 loop reads CASKGFTDTQYF. CDR3 bases: TGTGCCAGCAAGGGGTTCACAGATACGCAGTATTTT.